This entry lists 31 T cell receptor beta chains sequenced from one sample in a study of blood T cell repertoires in COVID-19. Data came from immunoSEQ multiplex PCR; TCRdb stores just in-frame clones and leaves some out. Found here are roughly 150,000 clones, 85% to 90% of them singletons; the top ten hold 2% to 3%. The sequencing sample was made of peripheral blood. The receptors shown here come from a woman older than 75 with COVID-19, enrolled during active disease.

The chain recombines TRBV27 with TRBJ2-1; 10 positions match TRBD2. CDR3 length: 15 residues. Germline assignment: CDR1 MNHEY and CDR2 SMNVEV (reference sequence). Trimming cost V 6 bases and J 9 bases; bases outside gene matches: 11. This CDR3 is CASRWFLAGEGEQFF. CDR3 sequence (DNA): TGTGCCAGCAGATGGTTCCTAGCGGGAGAAGGTGAGCAGTTCTTC.

The genes are TRBV5-1 and TRBJ1-3; TRBD1 matches at 8 bases. Losses at the gene ends were 4 bases for V and 4 bases for J; bases not matched to a gene: 16. Germline assignment: CDR1 SGHRS and CDR2 YFSETQ. This CDR3 contains 18 residues. The CDR3 here is CASSPILGQGGSGNTIYF. The CDR3 DNA follows: TGCGCCAGCAGCCCAATACTTGGACAGGGAGGATCCGGAAACACCATATATTTT.

The rearrangement uses TRBV27 and TRBJ1-6, with a weak D call TRBD1 (6 bases). Trimming stripped 6 bases from V and 9 bases from J, with 18 bases between. Germline V CDR1 and CDR2: MNHEY, SMNVEV (reference sequence). CDR3 length: 15 residues. The CDR3 DNA reads as TGTGCCAGCAGGCCCTGGGGGGGACAAATTTCACCCCTCCACTTT. This gives the protein CASRPWGGQISPLHF.

V is TRBV29-1 and J is TRBJ2-7, with a tentative D call TRBD1 (5 bases). This CDR3 has 12 residues. V was clipped by 1 base and J by 7 bases, with 11 bases between them. Germline CDR1 SQVTM, CDR2 ANQGSEA. CDR3 region: CSVEVNRQEQYF. The CDR3 DNA reads as TGCAGCGTTGAAGTCAACCGACAGGAGCAGTACTTC.

This clone was counted only a few times. CDR3 nucleotides: TGTGCCACCAGCAGCCGGGTCCGTGGGTCTCAGCCCCAGCATTTT. Protein product: CATSSRVRGSQPQHF. The rearrangement links TRBV15 to TRBJ1-5; D is uncertain. The CDR3 spans 15 residues. Trimming shortened V by 3 bases and J by 6 bases, and 15 bases separated the two germline ends. CDR1 and CDR2 (germline): LNHNV, YYDKDF (reference sequence).

The chain joins TRBV5-1 to TRBJ2-7; TRBD2 matches 10 bases. The CDR3 runs 15 residues. Germline loops: CDR1 SGHRS, CDR2 YFSETQ. Trimming cost V 0 bases and J 2 bases; bases outside gene matches: 2. The CDR3 region is CASSLVLAGAYEQYF. CDR3 nucleotide sequence: TGCGCCAGCAGCTTGGTCCTAGCGGGGGCCTACGAGCAGTACTTC.

V usage is TRBV6-5 and J usage is TRBJ2-7; maybe TRBD2 (5 bases). Germline values: CDR1 MNHEY, CDR2 SVGAGI. V was cut by 0 bases and J by 3 bases, with 6 bases left in between. There are 13 residues in the CDR3. The CDR3 protein is CASSYSRGYEQYF. DNA of the CDR3: TGTGCCAGCAGTTACTCCCGGGGCTACGAGCAGTACTTC.

This clone has a single count. This chain connects TRBV27 to TRBJ2-1; 8 nucleotides agree with TRBD2. Looked up from germline, CDR1 is MNHEY and CDR2 is SMNVEV (reference sequence). The CDR3 is 16 amino acids. V trimming: 1 base; J trimming: 4 bases; junction bases outside the gene matches: 6. The CDR3 loop is CASSLFPSGRYNEQFF. Here the CDR3 DNA reads TGTGCCAGCAGTTTATTTCCTAGCGGGCGGTACAATGAGCAGTTCTTC.

This sequence joins TRBV29-1 and TRBJ2-3; TRBD2 matches 12 bases. The CDR3 loop spans 15 amino acids. Germline CDR1 reads SQVTM; CDR2 reads ANQGSEA. J gave up 0 bases and V 7 bases, and 5 bases lay outside the gene matches. CDR3 DNA sequence: TGCAGCGCGAGGACTAGCGGGGCTAGCACAGATACGCAGTATTTT. The encoded protein is CSARTSGASTDTQYF.

The chain is built from TRBV5-4 and TRBJ2-7, with TRBD1 as a possible D gene (6 bases). Germline values: CDR1 SGHNT, CDR2 YYREEE (reference sequence). V was cut by 1 base and J by 7 bases, with 12 bases left in between. The CDR3 covers 13 residues. The CDR3 here is CASSLLGGGEQYF. The CDR3 bases are TGTGCCAGCAGCTTGTTAGGGGGTGGGGAGCAGTACTTC.

CDR3 sequence: CASSVLRRAEAFF. CDR3 in DNA: TGTGCCAGCAGTGTACTTCGAAGAGCAGAAGCTTTCTTT. V is TRBV6-2 or TRBV6-3 and J is TRBJ1-1; D ambiguous. The CDR3 consists of 13 residues. Germline V CDR1 and CDR2: MNHEY, SVGEGT. Trimming pared 5 bases from V and 8 bases from J, leaving 15 bases between.

The V gene is TRBV7-2, the J gene TRBJ1-2, with 9 positions matching TRBD1. Germline lookup yields CDR1 SGHTA and CDR2 FQGNSA. Unmatched junction bases numbered 2, after V lost 5 bases and J lost 4 bases. The CDR3 spans 13 residues. The CDR3 spells CASSLTGGYGYTF. CDR3 in DNA: TGTGCCAGCAGCCTGACAGGGGGCTATGGCTACACCTTC.

The CDR3 DNA follows: TGTGCCAGCAGCTTCGGTGGAGGACTAGACAGTATATACAATGAGCAGTTCTTC. Translation: CASSFGGGLDSIYNEQFF. The chain links TRBV13 to TRBJ2-1; 7 bases fit TRBD2. Germline trimming cut 3 bases from V and 4 bases from J; bases unmatched to any gene: 15. Germline V lookup: CDR1 PRHDT, CDR2 FYEKMQ (reference sequence). The CDR3 is made up of 18 amino acids.

The V and J genes are TRBV5-1 and TRBJ1-1; the D gene is possibly TRBD1 (5 bases). Trimming shortened V by 1 base and J by 3 bases, and 10 bases separated the two germline ends. Per germline, CDR1 SGHRS and CDR2 YFSETQ. CDR3 length: 14 amino acids. CDR3 in DNA: TGCGCCAGCAGCTTGAAAGGGGTCGACACTGAAGCTTTCTTT. Translated, it gives CASSLKGVDTEAFF.

This clone has only a few counts. The chain recombines TRBV5-1 with TRBJ1-2; D gene unclear. Trimming stripped 0 bases from V and 2 bases from J, with 8 bases between. Germline V gene data show CDR1 as SGHRS and CDR2 as YFSETQ. CDR3 size: 14 residues. The CDR3 sequence is CASSLGGQNYGYTF. CDR3 coding DNA: TGCGCCAGCAGCTTGGGCGGCCAGAACTATGGCTACACCTTC.

The chain has TRBV28 and TRBJ2-3; weak D call: TRBD1 (6 bases). The germline V and J ends were trimmed by 3 bases and 0 bases, with 16 bases remaining between them. CDR3 length: 17 amino acids. The germline gives CDR1 MDHEN, CDR2 SYDVKM. This chain's CDR3 is CASSLTGETLSTDTQYF. CDR3 DNA: TGTGCCAGCAGTTTGACAGGAGAAACTTTAAGCACAGATACGCAGTATTTT.

A single count supports this clone. This chain links TRBV18 with TRBJ1-6; the match to TRBD1 covers 7 bases. V lost 3 bases to trimming and J lost 9 bases; unmatched junction nucleotides: 14. The CDR3 spans 17 residues. Germline V gene lookup returns CDR1 KGHSH and CDR2 LQKENI. CDR3 loop: CASSPPKTDRVISPLHF. CDR3 bases: TGTGCCAGCTCACCCCCGAAGACCGACAGGGTAATTTCACCCCTCCACTTT.

Comment on this clone: Other DNA sequences in the same sample also yield this CDR3. The chain has TRBV18 and TRBJ1-5; no firm D call. V was shortened by 3 bases and J by 5 bases, with 8 bases between the two germline ends. The CDR3 has 13 residues. Germline CDR1 reads KGHSH; CDR2 reads LQKENI. CDR3 protein: CASSPAEDQPQHF. The CDR3 DNA sequence: TGTGCCAGCTCACCGGCGGAGGATCAGCCCCAGCATTTT.

This chain uses TRBV3-1 (or the pseudogene TRBV3-2) with TRBJ1-5; weak D call: TRBD1 (5 bases). The germline CDR1 and CDR2 sequences are LGHDT and YNNKEL (reference sequence). This CDR3 region has 13 residues. V dropped 1 base and J dropped 6 bases, with 7 bases sitting between them. The CDR3 here is CASSQVQGQPQHF. The CDR3 DNA follows: TGTGCCAGCAGCCAAGTTCAGGGTCAGCCCCAGCATTTT.

The chain uses TRBV29-1 and TRBJ1-4, with D possibly TRBD1 on 5 matching bases. The V and J ends lost 7 bases and 5 bases respectively, with 8 bases between them. The CDR3 extends over 11 amino acids. The germline V gene has CDR1 SQVTM and CDR2 ANQGSEA. The CDR3 reads CSGGGNEKLFF. In DNA, the CDR3 is TGCAGCGGCGGGGGAAATGAAAAACTGTTTTTT.

J is TRBJ2-5 and V is TRBV5-1, with 10 bases aligning to TRBD1. Per germline, CDR1 SGHRS and CDR2 YFSETQ. The CDR3 contains 16 residues. V gave up 0 bases and J gave up 2 bases; unmatched junction bases: 4. CDR3 in DNA: TGCGCCAGCAGCTTGGCCGGGACAGGGGCACAAGAGACCCAGTACTTC. Translation: CASSLAGTGAQETQYF.

The table lists this clone with a count of one. The V call is TRBV2, the J call TRBJ2-1; D call uncertain. CDR1 and CDR2 (germline): SNHLY, FYNNEI. The V end was cut by 7 bases, the J end by 0 bases, with 16 bases between. CDR3 length: 16 residues. CDR3 protein: CASTVRVLSSYNEQFF. The DNA of the CDR3 is TGTGCCAGCACGGTCCGGGTTCTGAGCTCCTACAATGAGCAGTTCTTC.

J is TRBJ2-5 and V is TRBV20-1; 10 bases map to TRBD2. Trimming took 3 bases from V and 9 from J; bases not matched to a gene: 22. In germline, CDR1 is DFQATT, CDR2 SNEGSKA (reference sequence). The CDR3 sequence is 18 residues long. CDR3 in amino acids: CSASPELAGHSSVRAQYF. The CDR3 DNA reads as TGCAGTGCTAGTCCCGAACTAGCGGGGCACTCTTCCGTTAGGGCCCAGTACTTC.

CDR3 DNA sequence: TGCAGTGCTAGAGCTATCGAGCAGTACTTC. Protein product: CSARAIEQYF. This chain joins TRBV20-1 and TRBJ2-7; no definite D call. Trimming took off 1 base at V and 6 bases at J, with 4 bases between the two ends. CDR1 is DFQATT, CDR2 SNEGSKA, per germline (reference sequence). The CDR3 has 10 amino acids.

The chain employs TRBV7-2 and TRBJ2-3; D is unresolved. Per germline, CDR1 SGHTA and CDR2 FQGNSA. V lost 6 bases and J lost 0, with 19 bases in between. The length of the CDR3 is 17 residues. CDR3 residues: CASSLTPGFASTDTQYF. CDR3 DNA: TGTGCCAGCAGTCTCACTCCCGGTTTTGCTAGCACAGATACGCAGTATTTT.

The chain carries TRBV5-1 and TRBJ1-2; D may be TRBD1 (5 bases). V lost 4 bases and J 1 base, leaving 8 bases between the germline ends. This CDR3 has 13 residues. CDR1 is SGHRS, CDR2 YFSETQ, per germline. The CDR3 region has the DNA TGCGCCAGCAGCGAGACAGTTAACTATGGCTACACCTTC. It encodes CASSETVNYGYTF.

The V call is TRBV5-1, the J call TRBJ2-5, with 8 bases identical to TRBD1. Per the germline V gene, CDR1 is SGHRS and CDR2 is YFSETQ. CDR3 size: 16 residues. The junction had 12 bases not matched to a gene; V was cut back by 4 bases and J by 4 bases. The DNA for the CDR3 is TGCGCCAGCAGCGTATCAGGGGGCTCGGTCTTAGAGACCCAGTACTTC. Protein sequence: CASSVSGGSVLETQYF.

This clone is a singleton in its sample. The CDR3 protein is CASGPGQWTAEAFF. DNA for the CDR3: TGTGCTAGTGGCCCGGGACAGTGGACGGCTGAAGCTTTCTTT. The V call is TRBV12-5, the J call TRBJ1-1, with TRBD1 identical over 7 bases. The V gene's germline CDR1 is LGHNT and CDR2 FRNRAP. The J segment lost 6 bases and the V segment lost 6 bases, leaving 10 bases of the junction unmatched. The CDR3 runs to 14 residues. Variable domain in full (rest from reference TRBV12-5 and TRBJ1-1): DARVTQTPRHKVTEMGQEVTMRCQPILGHNTVFWYRQTMMQGLELLAYFRNRAPLDDSGMPKDRFSAEMPDATLATLKIQPSEPRDSAVYFCASGPGQWTAEAFFGQGTRLTVV.

V usage is TRBV6-5 and J usage is TRBJ1-6, with D unclear. The CDR3 totals 14 residues. V gave up 6 bases and J gave up 7 bases, with 13 bases separating them. The germline CDR1 and CDR2 sequences are MNHEY and SVGAGI. The CDR3 loop reads CASRGLGWNSPLHF. The CDR3 DNA follows: TGTGCCAGCAGAGGACTAGGCTGGAATTCACCCCTCCACTTT.

The chain has TRBV5-1 and TRBJ2-3, with 12 bases lining up with TRBD2. This CDR3 contains 15 residues. Trimming removed 3 bases from V and 4 bases from J; junction bases left unmatched: 3. The V gene's germline CDR1 is SGHRS and CDR2 YFSETQ. The CDR3 coding sequence is TGCGCCAGCAGCTGGACTAGCGGGACCCCAGATACGCAGTATTTT. Protein sequence: CASSWTSGTPDTQYF.

The chain uses TRBV10-3 and TRBJ2-3; D ambiguous. Trimming pared 3 bases from V and 1 base from J, leaving 17 bases between. The CDR3 has 17 amino acids. Germline V lookup: CDR1 ENHRY, CDR2 SYGVKD. Written as DNA, the CDR3 is TGTGCCATCAGTGACCCTCTTGGGCCCGCCGGCACAGATACGCAGTATTTT. The encoded protein is CAISDPLGPAGTDTQYF.